The clone carrying this T cell receptor (beta chain) turned up a few times. TEMRA cells were FACS-enriched, and CD8+ and CD4+ T cells were isolated negatively. The germline CDR1 and CDR2 sequences are SGHVT and SQSDAQ. The CDR3 is made up of 14 amino acids. Deletions cut 5 bases from V and 6 bases from J, with 17 bases between. The record originates from a study of CD8 T cells in Susac syndrome. Random hexamers primed reverse transcription of about 0.45 to 1 ug RNA. An immunoSEQ multiplex PCR generated amplified TCR beta CDR3 products spanning 54 Vbeta and 13 Jbeta. TCRdb itself ran the immunoSEQ multiplex PCR reads through MiXCR, one entry per CDR3 protein. This sample has 100,000 to 150,000 distinct CDR3 sequences, with 93% found just once.

This clonotype originated in a human donor with multiple sclerosis. The sequencing sample was made of CD8+ T cells from PBMCs. This chain uses TRBV7-4 with TRBJ2-7; D not certain. The CDR3, as DNA: TGTGCCAGCAGCCTTGGACCTGCCCCTATCGAGCAGTACTTC. Translated: CASSLGPAPIEQYF.